Following are 3 T cell receptor beta chains from one sample sequenced in a study of T cell responses to AZD1222 COVID-19 vaccine (dated by TCRdb to the early 2020s). The library was produced with the immunoSEQ multiplex PCR assay. Entries here come from immuneACCESS through TCRdb and include only in-frame sequences with V and J called. Some clones fail to appear in such tables; in the studies checked, an unresolved V gene covers under half of the shortfall, and the cause of the remainder is unknown. The sample table shows 120,000 to 150,000 clones, and about 90% are seen once. Of the sample, about 7.5% falls within the top ten clones. This specimen's time point label, interpreted: about 28 days (+/-7) after the second vaccine dose. Explained via the paper, the treatment or condition label denotes: meningococcal conjugate vaccine given as trial control. The input for sequencing was peripheral blood, taken 28 days after the second dose of the MenACWY control vaccine. The receptors stem from an adult who received the MenACWY meningococcal vaccine as a control.

The chain combines TRBV5-4 with TRBJ2-5; perhaps TRBD1 as D (7 bases). The CDR3 loop spans 14 amino acids. Between the trimmed V and J ends, which lost 0 bases and 3 bases, there was a span of 9 bases. Per the germline V gene, CDR1 is SGHNT and CDR2 is YYREEE (reference sequence). This CDR3 reads CASSLGRGEETQYF. Written as DNA, the CDR3 is TGTGCCAGCAGCTTGGGCAGGGGGGAAGAGACCCAGTACTTC.

The V and J genes are TRBV28 and TRBJ1-2, with D perhaps matching TRBD1 (5 bases). The CDR3 is made up of 16 amino acids. The V gene's germline CDR1 is MDHEN and CDR2 SYDVKM. V shed 1 base and J shed 5 bases, with 17 bases lying between them. The CDR3 reads CASSLSSLGRRYGYTF. The CDR3 DNA reads as TGTGCCAGCAGTTTATCCTCGCTGGGACGGAGATATGGCTACACCTTC.

This chain uses TRBV5-6 with TRBJ2-5; 10 bases are shared with TRBD1. Trimming cost V 2 bases and J 0 bases; bases outside gene matches: 4. CDR3 length: 16 amino acids. Germline-derived CDR1 and CDR2 are SGHDT and YYEEEE. In nucleotides, the CDR3 is TGTGCCAGCAGCTTCACGGGACAGGGGTACCAAGAGACCCAGTACTTC. Translation: CASSFTGQGYQETQYF.